The sequence of this TCR beta chain was determined in a study of CD8+CD57+ T cells in acquired aplastic anemia. Genomic DNA templated the TCR beta VDJ and CDR3 profiling. TCRdb independently ran MiXCR on the reads; one entry per CDR3 protein. This sample has a few hundred thousand distinct CDR3 sequences, with 60% to 65% found just once. Sequencing was carried out using sorted CD4+, CD8+, or CD8+CD57+ T cells (not recorded which) from PBMCs. The origin of this receptor is a human donor in good health.

The CDR3 DNA is TGTGCCAGCAGCTTAGCGCCTAGCGGGGCCAGCACAGATACGCAGTATTTT. Protein: CASSLAPSGASTDTQYF. The chain joins TRBV7-2 to TRBJ2-3, with TRBD2 matching 9 bases. The V and J ends lost 0 bases and 0 bases, in that order; junction bases with no gene match: 4. The length of the CDR3 is 17 residues. CDR1 is SGHTA, CDR2 FQGNSA, per germline.